These T cell receptor beta chains were read from a single sample in a study of cytomegalovirus exposure and HLA in healthy donors. Sequencing used immunoSEQ multiplex PCR; TCRdb keeps in-frame clones, though not all of them. This sample's clone table lists just over 150,000 clones. Sequences were obtained from PBMCs. These receptor sequences come from a young man in good health and CMV-seronegative. Each CDR3 is given with its conserved first and last residue. A D gene is named only where the DNA matches it firmly.

d_call,j_call,v_call,cdr3_nt,cdr3_aa
.,TRBJ1-3,TRBV19,TGTGCCAGTAGCCCGGGAGGCTCTGGAAACACCATATATTTT,CASSPGGSGNTIYF
.,TRBJ2-7,TRBV7-7,TGTGCCAGCAGCTTGAGGCGTCTAACCTACGAGCAGTACTTC,CASSLRRLTYEQYF
TRBD2,TRBJ2-3,TRBV7-3,TGTGCCAGCAGCTTTAGAGCGGGAGGAACAGATACGCAGTATTTT,CASSFRAGGTDTQYF
TRBD2,TRBJ2-7,TRBV5-6,TGTGCCAGCAGCAGACGCACCGGGACTACCTTCTACGAGCAGTACTTC,CASSRRTGTTFYEQYF
.,TRBJ2-3,TRBV18,TGTGCCAGCTCACCAGAGGTCAGTTCTGCTAGCACAGATACGCAGTATTTT,CASSPEVSSASTDTQYF
TRBD1,TRBJ1-1,TRBV5-1,TGCGCCAGCAGCTGGGGGGACAGGGGAAGGAGGAACACTGAAGCTTTCTTT,CASSWGDRGRRNTEAFF
TRBD1,TRBJ1-4,TRBV27,TGTGCCAGCAGTCAAAGGGACAGGGGAATTAATGAAAAACTGTTTTTT,CASSQRDRGINEKLFF
TRBD2,TRBJ2-1,TRBV5-6,TGTGCCAGCAGCGGGACTAGCGGGAGGCCCGCCAGCTCCTACAATGAGCAGTTCTTC,CASSGTSGRPASSYNEQFF
.,TRBJ2-2,TRBV28,TGTGCCAGCGTCCGGGGGGGACAGTCAAACACCGGGGAGCTGTTTTTT,CASVRGGQSNTGELFF
TRBD2,TRBJ2-7,TRBV18,TGTGCCAGCTCACCGAGCGGGAGGGCCGACCACGAGCAGTACTTC,CASSPSGRADHEQYF
TRBD1,TRBJ2-6,TRBV11-3,TGTGCCAGCAAGGGGGCGCGAGACTGGGGGGCCAACGTCCTGACTTTC,CASKGARDWGANVLTF
.,TRBJ2-5,TRBV9,TGTGCCAGCAGCGTAGCGGGACAACAAGAGACCCAGTACTTC,CASSVAGQQETQYF
TRBD1,TRBJ2-7,TRBV5-1,TGCGCCAGCAGCTTTGTCGACAGGGGGCGAGGCGAGCAGTACTTC,CASSFVDRGRGEQYF
TRBD1,TRBJ1-2,TRBV5-1,TGCGCCAGCAGCCTAGACAGGGGGGTTGGCTACACCTTC,CASSLDRGVGYTF
TRBD1,TRBJ2-2,TRBV28,TGTGCCAGCAGTACCCGGGACAGGGTTACCGGGGAGCTGTTTTTT,CASSTRDRVTGELFF
.,TRBJ2-3,TRBV6-4,TGTGCCAGCAGCCGAAGAAAACTGGATACGCAGTATTTT,CASSRRKLDTQYF
TRBD1,TRBJ2-2,TRBV7-9,TGTGCCAGCAGCCCGACAGGGGGTTACACCGGGGAGCTGTTTTTT,CASSPTGGYTGELFF
.,TRBJ2-1,TRBV14,TGTGCCAGCAGCCAAGGACGGAGCGAGTTCTTC,CASSQGRSEFF
.,TRBJ1-3,TRBV28,TGTGCCAGCAGTTTATATGCGGGAAACACCATATATTTT,CASSLYAGNTIYF
.,TRBJ2-5,TRBV6-1,TGTGCCAGCAGTGCTTTACCCGTGACAGGTCTAGTAGAGACCCAGTACTTC,CASSALPVTGLVETQYF
.,TRBJ2-7,TRBV10-1,TGCGCCAGCAGTGATGGAGGGACCTACGAGCAGTACTTC,CASSDGGTYEQYF
TRBD2,TRBJ2-3,TRBV5-4,TGTGCCAGCAGCAGGGGACTAGCGGGATCCTTCACAGATACGCAGTATTTT,CASSRGLAGSFTDTQYF
TRBD1,TRBJ1-2,TRBV7-3,TGTGCCAGCAGTCCGACAGGGACTAACTATGGCTACACCTTC,CASSPTGTNYGYTF
TRBD2,TRBJ2-7,TRBV7-2,TGTGCCAGCAGCTTTAGTTTCGGGCTAGCGGGAAACGAGCAGTACTTC,CASSFSFGLAGNEQYF
TRBD2,TRBJ2-3,TRBV2,TGTGCCAGCAATGACCGGGGGGGAGATACGCAGTATTTT,CASNDRGGDTQYF
TRBD2,TRBJ2-3,TRBV7-6,TGTGCCAGCAGCCCCCAGTTTAGCGGGAGTAACGCAGATACGCAGTATTTT,CASSPQFSGSNADTQYF